The clone carrying this T cell receptor (beta chain) was counted only a few times. What it binds is unknown. The sample is drawn from a study of beta chain features in type 1 diabetes. General study points: Shorter TCRB CDR3s, moderately but significantly so, marked every one of the four CD4+ subsets in Type 1 diabetes patients.

Per the germline V gene, CDR1 is SGHDN and CDR2 is FVKESK. The germline V and J ends were trimmed by 1 base and 6 bases, with 9 bases remaining between them. The CDR3 loop spans 13 amino acids. TCRB transcripts that were expressed got sequenced, as all of the isolated RNA had been reverse transcribed. This table comes from immunoSEQ multiplex PCR, and its TCRdb copy is limited to in-frame clones, with some not included. The table includes some 290,000 clones, about 24% detected once. The source is a woman aged 25 to 39 with type 1 diabetes. The chain has TRBV14 and TRBJ1-1; D is possibly TRBD1 (6 bases). The source material was naive CD4+ T cells from blood. This CDR3 reads CASSQGAGAEAFF. The CDR3 DNA sequence: TGTGCCAGCAGCCAAGGGGCAGGGGCTGAAGCTTTCTTT.